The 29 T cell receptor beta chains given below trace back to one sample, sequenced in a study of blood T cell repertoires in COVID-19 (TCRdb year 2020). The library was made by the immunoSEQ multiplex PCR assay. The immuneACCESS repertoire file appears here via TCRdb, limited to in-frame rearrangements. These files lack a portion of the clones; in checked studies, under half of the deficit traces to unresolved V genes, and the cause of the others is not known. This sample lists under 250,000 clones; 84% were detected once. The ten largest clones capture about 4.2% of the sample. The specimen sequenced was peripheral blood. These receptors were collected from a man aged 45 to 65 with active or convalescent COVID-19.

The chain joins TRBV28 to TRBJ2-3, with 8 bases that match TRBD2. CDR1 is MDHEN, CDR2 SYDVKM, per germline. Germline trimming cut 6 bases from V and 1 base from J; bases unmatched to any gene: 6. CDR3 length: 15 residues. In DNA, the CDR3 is TGTGCCAGCAGGGGAGCGGGGGCAGGCACAGATACGCAGTATTTT. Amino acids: CASRGAGAGTDTQYF.

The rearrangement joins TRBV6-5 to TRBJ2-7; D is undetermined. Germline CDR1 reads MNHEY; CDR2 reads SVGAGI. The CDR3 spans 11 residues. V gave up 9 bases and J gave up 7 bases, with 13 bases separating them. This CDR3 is CASESYWEQYF. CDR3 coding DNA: TGTGCCAGTGAGAGTTATTGGGAGCAGTACTTC.

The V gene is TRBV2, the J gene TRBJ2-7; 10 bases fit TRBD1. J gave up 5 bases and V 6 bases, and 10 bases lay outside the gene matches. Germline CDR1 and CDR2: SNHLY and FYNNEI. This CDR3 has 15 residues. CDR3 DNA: TGTGCCAGCAGGCGAGAGGGACAGGGGATGAACGAGCAGTACTTC. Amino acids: CASRREGQGMNEQYF.

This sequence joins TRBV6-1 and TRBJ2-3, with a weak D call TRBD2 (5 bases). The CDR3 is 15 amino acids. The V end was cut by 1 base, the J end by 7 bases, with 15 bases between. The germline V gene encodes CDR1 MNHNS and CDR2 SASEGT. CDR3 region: CASSEGADLDNTQYF. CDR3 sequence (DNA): TGTGCCAGCAGTGAAGGAGCGGACTTAGACAATACGCAGTATTTT.

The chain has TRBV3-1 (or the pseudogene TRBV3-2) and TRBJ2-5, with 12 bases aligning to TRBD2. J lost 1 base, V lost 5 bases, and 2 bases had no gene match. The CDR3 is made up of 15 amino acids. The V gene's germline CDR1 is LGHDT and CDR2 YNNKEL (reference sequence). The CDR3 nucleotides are TGTGCCAGCAGCATGACTAGCGGGGGCCAAGAGACCCAGTACTTC. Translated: CASSMTSGGQETQYF.

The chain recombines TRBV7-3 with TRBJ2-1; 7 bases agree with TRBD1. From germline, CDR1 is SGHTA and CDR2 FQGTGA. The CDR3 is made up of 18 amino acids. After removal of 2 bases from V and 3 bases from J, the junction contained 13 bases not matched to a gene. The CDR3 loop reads CASSLGVGTAGNYNEQFF. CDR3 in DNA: TGTGCCAGCAGCTTAGGGGTCGGGACAGCTGGGAACTACAATGAGCAGTTCTTC.

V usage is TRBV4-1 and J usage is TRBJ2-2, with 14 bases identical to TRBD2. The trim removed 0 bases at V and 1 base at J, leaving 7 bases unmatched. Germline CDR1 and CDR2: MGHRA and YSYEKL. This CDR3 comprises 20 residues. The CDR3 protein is CASSQDRGLAGGWNTGELFF. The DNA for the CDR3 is TGCGCCAGCAGCCAAGATCGCGGACTAGCGGGGGGATGGAACACCGGGGAGCTGTTTTTT.

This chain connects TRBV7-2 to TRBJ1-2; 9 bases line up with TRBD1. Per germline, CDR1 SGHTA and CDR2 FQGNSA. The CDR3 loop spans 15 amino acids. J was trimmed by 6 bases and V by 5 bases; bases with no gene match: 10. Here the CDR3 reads CASSPKGQGVDGYTF. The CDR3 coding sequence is TGTGCCAGCAGCCCCAAGGGACAGGGAGTCGATGGCTACACCTTC.

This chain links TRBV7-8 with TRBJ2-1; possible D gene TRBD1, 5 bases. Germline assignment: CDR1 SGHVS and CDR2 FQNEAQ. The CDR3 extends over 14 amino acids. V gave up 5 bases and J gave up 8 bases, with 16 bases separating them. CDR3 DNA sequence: TGTGCCAGCAGCCCGGGTCTGCAGGGCCATGAGCAGTTCTTC. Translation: CASSPGLQGHEQFF. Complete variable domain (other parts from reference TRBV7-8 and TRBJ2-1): GAGVSQSPRYKVAKRGQDVALRCDPISGHVSLFWYQQALGQGPEFLTYFQNEAQLDKSGLPSDRFFAERPEGSVSTLKIQRTQQEDSAVYLCASSPGLQGHEQFFGPGTRLTVL.

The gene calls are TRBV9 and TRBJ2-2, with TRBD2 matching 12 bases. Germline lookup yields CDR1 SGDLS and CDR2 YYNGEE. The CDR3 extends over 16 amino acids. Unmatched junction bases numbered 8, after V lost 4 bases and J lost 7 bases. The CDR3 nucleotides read TGTGCCAGCAGCCCTCAACTAGCGGGGGGTTTCGGGGAGCTGTTTTTT. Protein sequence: CASSPQLAGGFGELFF.

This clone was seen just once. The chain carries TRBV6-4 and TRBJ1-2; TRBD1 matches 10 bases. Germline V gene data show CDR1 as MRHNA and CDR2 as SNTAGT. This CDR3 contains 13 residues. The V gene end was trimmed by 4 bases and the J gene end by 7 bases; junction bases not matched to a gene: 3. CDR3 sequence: CASSGDRGGGYTF. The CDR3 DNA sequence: TGTGCCAGCAGTGGGGACAGGGGTGGTGGCTACACCTTC.

CDR3 DNA sequence: TGTGCCAGCAGCTATAGGGGTTCACCCCTCCACTTT. Amino acid sequence: CASSYRGSPLHF. J is TRBJ1-6 and V is TRBV5-8; D might be TRBD1 (5 bases). Trimming left V 3 bases short and J 9 bases short, with 7 bases between. The CDR3 is 12 amino acids. From germline, CDR1 is SGHTS and CDR2 YDEGEE.

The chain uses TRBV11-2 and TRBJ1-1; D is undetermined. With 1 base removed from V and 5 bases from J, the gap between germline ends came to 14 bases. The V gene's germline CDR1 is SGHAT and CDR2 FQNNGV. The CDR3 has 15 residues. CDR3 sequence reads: CASSLVFAGGTEAFF. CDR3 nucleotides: TGTGCCAGCAGCTTAGTATTCGCCGGAGGGACTGAAGCTTTCTTT.

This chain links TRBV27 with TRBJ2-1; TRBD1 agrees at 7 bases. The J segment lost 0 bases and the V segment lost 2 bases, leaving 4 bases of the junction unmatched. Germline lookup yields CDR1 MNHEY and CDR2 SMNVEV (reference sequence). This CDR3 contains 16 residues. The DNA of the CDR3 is TGTGCCAGCAGTTTACATGGGACAGACTCCTACAATGAGCAGTTCTTC. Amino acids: CASSLHGTDSYNEQFF.

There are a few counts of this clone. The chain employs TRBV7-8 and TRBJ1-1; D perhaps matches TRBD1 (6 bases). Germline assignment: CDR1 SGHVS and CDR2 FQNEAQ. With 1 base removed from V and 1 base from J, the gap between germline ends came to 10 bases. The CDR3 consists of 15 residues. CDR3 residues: CASSLESRGNTEAFF. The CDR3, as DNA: TGTGCCAGCAGCTTAGAGAGCAGGGGGAACACTGAAGCTTTCTTT.

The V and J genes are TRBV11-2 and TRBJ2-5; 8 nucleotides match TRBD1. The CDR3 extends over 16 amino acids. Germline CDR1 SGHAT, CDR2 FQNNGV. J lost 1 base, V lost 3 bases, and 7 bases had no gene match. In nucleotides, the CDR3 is TGTGCCAGCAGCTTCGGGGCAGGGGGCGGCCAAGAGACCCAGTACTTC. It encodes CASSFGAGGGQETQYF.

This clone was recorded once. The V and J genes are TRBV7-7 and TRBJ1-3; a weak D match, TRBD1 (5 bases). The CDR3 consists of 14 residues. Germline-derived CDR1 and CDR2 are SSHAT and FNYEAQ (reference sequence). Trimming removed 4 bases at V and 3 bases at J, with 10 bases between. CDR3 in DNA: TGTGCCAGCAGCTCGGGGGGAAGTGGAAACACCATATATTTT. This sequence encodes CASSSGGSGNTIYF.

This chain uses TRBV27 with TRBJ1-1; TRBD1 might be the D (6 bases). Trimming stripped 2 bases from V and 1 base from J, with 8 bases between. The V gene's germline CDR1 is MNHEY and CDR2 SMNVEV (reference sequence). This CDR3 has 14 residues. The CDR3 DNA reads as TGTGCCAGCAGTTTACAGGGGACGAACACTGAAGCTTTCTTT. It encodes CASSLQGTNTEAFF.

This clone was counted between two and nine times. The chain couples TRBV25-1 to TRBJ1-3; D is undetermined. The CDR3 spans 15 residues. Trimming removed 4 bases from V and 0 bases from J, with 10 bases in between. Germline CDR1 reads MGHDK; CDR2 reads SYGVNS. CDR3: CASSVGRYSGNTIYF. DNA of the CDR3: TGTGCCAGCAGTGTGGGCCGCTACTCTGGAAACACCATATATTTT.

As DNA, the CDR3 is TGTGCCAGTAGTATTGGGGCAGCGAACACTGAAGCTTTCTTT. Protein product: CASSIGAANTEAFF. V gene TRBV19 combines with J gene TRBJ1-1; a possible D gene is TRBD1 (5 bases). This CDR3 has 14 residues. Trimming cost V 3 bases and J 1 base, with 9 bases left between them. From germline, CDR1 is LNHDA and CDR2 SQIVND (reference sequence).

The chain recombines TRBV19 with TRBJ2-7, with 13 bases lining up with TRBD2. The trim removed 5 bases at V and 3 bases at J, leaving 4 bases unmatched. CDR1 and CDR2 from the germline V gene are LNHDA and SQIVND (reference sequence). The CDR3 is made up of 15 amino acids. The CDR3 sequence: CASSPRTSGGYEQYF. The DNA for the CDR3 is TGTGCCAGTAGTCCAAGGACTAGCGGGGGCTACGAGCAGTACTTC. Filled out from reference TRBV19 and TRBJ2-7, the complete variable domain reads DGGITQSPKYLFRKEGQNVTLSCEQNLNHDAMYWYRQDPGQGLRLIYYSQIVNDFQKGDIAEGYSVSREKKESFPLTVTSAQKNPTAFYLCASSPRTSGGYEQYFGPGTRLTVT.

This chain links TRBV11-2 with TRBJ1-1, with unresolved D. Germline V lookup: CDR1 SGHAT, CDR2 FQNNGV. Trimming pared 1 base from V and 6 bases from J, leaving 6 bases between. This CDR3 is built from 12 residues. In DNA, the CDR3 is TGTGCCAGCAGCTTAGTACTAGCTGAAGCTTTCTTT. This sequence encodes CASSLVLAEAFF.

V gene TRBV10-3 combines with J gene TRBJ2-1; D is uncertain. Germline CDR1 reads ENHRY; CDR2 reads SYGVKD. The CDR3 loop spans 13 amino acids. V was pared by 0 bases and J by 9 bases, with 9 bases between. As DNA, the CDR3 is TGTGCCATCAGTGAGTCTATCGCGGCTGAGCAGTTCTTC. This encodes CAISESIAAEQFF.

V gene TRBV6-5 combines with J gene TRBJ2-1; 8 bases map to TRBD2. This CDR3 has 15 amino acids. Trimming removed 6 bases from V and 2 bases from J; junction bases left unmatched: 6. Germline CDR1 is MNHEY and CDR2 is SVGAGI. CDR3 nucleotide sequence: TGTGCCAGCAGCCTCACTAGCGGCCCCTACAATGAGCAGTTCTTC. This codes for CASSLTSGPYNEQFF.

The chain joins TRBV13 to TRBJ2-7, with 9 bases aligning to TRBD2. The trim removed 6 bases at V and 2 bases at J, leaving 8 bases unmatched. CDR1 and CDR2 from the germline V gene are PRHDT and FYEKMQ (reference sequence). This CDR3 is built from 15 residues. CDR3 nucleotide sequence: TGTGCCAGCAGTCGTAGTAGCGGGGGCACCTACGAGCAGTACTTC. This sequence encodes CASSRSSGGTYEQYF.

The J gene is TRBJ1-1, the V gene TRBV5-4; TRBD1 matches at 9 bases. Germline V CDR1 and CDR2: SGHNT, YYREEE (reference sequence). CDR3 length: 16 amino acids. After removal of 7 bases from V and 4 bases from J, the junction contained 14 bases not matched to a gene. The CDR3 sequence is CASGGTGRVMGTEAFF. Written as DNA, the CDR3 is TGTGCCAGCGGGGGGACAGGGAGGGTGATGGGCACTGAAGCTTTCTTT. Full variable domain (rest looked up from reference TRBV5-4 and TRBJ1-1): ETGVTQSPTHLIKTRGQQVTLRCSSQSGHNTVSWYQQALGQGPQFIFQYYREEENGRGNFPPRFSGLQFPNYSSELNVNALELDDSALYLCASGGTGRVMGTEAFFGQGTRLTVV.

This CDR3 is CASRSGRGGTDTQYF. CDR3 DNA sequence: TGTGCCAGCAGGTCCGGGAGGGGCGGCACAGATACGCAGTATTTT. This chain joins TRBV3-1 (or the pseudogene TRBV3-2) and TRBJ2-3, with 8 bases that match TRBD2. This CDR3 spans 15 amino acids. Trimming took 6 bases from V and 1 from J; bases not matched to a gene: 6. Per the germline V gene, CDR1 is LGHDT and CDR2 is YNNKEL (reference sequence).

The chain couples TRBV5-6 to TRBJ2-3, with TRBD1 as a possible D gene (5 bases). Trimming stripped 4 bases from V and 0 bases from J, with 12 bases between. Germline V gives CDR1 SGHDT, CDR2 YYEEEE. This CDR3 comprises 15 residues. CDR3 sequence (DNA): TGTGCCAGCAGCCATGACAGTCGAAGCACAGATACGCAGTATTTT. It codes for CASSHDSRSTDTQYF.

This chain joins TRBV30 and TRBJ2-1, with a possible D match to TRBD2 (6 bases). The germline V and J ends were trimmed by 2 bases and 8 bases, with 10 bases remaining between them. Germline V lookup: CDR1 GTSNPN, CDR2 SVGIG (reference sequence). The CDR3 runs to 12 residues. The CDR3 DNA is TGTGCCTGGAGTCGGGCTAGCGATGAGCAGTTCTTC. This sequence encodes CAWSRASDEQFF.